Sequencing of this T cell receptor (beta chain) was carried out in a study of blood T cell repertoires in COVID-19 (dated by TCRdb to the early 2020s). With regard to the full study: Samples covering the acute and convalescent phases of COVID-19 were provided by collaborators in the United States, Italy and Spain. The material from the prospective study consisted of cDNA or gDNA derived from T cells, B-cell-depleted T cells, or PBMCs. The repertoires were made available in a free public database intended to serve as a resource for research on the immune response to SARS-CoV-2. Where available, HLA class I and class II types were taken from metadata supplied by the sample provider and were not determined by assay-based typing. The sample metadata nearly always contained a de-identified subject ID, COVID-19 status, age in years and sex. Subjects who had been exposed to COVID-19, were actively infected with it, or had recovered from it provided the deeply sampled blood TCRbeta repertoires that made up the dataset. Samples came from the ongoing ImmuneRACE study (first 160 participants) plus 1,254 subjects from 6 global collaborators.

Unmatched junction bases come to 7, with V trimmed by 0 bases and J by 6 bases. CDR1 and CDR2 were assigned from the germline V gene (reference sequence) as LGHDT and YNNKEL. Including the terminal cysteine and phenylalanine, the CDR3 comprises 15 residues. The read is trimmed to its CDR3 DNA, 45 bases read in frame from base 1. Regarding this clone: Its recognized antigen is unknown. No much larger clonotype is one base removed from it; base qualities were not supplied.

TCRbeta CDR3 regions were amplified from genomic DNA using the immunoSEQ Assay, a bias-controlled multiplex PCR. On the authors' methods: Within the assay, amplification of reference gene primers was used to estimate how many nucleated cells each sample contained. To quantify the absolute abundance of each unique TCRbeta CDR3 rearrangement, sequence reads were collapsed and filtered. For each sample, productive Simpson clonality was calculated as the square root of Simpson's diversity index over productive rearrangements. Sourced from immuneACCESS, this table was stored by TCRdb with only in-frame sequences that have V and J called. A share of the clones is absent; for the studies checked, an unresolved V gene accounts for under half, and the remainder has no known explanation. D and trimming come from the DNA, and the V and J calls and clone size come from that table. Here the sample has about 86,000 clones; more than 85% occur a single time. The ten largest clonotypes hold more than 0.95% of the sample.

Participants in the prospective study were enrolled through a virtual design, were aged 18 to 89 years, and lived in roughly 26 United States geographic areas. Cohort assignment in the prospective study relied on participant-reported clinical history from a screening survey and a study questionnaire. Mobile phlebotomists in the prospective study collected whole blood, serum and a nasopharyngeal or oropharyngeal swab from every participant. Over an approximately 2-month period, participants in the prospective study had the option of providing additional blood draws and questionnaires. Prospective study blood samples were shipped either frozen or at room temperature before DNA extraction. Points the paper makes about the study in general: The amount of clinical and demographic metadata varied by source and participant and was provided uncurated.

Sequencing was performed on PBMCs or T cells enriched from blood (not recorded which). Recombination connected TRBV3-1 (or the pseudogene TRBV3-2) to TRBJ1-1, with TRBD1 identical over 7 junction bases. This sequence was found in a woman aged 45-59 years with acute COVID-19. The CDR3 region has the sequence CASSQDAGGFSEAFF. The bases are TGTGCCAGCAGCCAAGACGCAGGGGGGTTCTCTGAAGCTTTCTTT.